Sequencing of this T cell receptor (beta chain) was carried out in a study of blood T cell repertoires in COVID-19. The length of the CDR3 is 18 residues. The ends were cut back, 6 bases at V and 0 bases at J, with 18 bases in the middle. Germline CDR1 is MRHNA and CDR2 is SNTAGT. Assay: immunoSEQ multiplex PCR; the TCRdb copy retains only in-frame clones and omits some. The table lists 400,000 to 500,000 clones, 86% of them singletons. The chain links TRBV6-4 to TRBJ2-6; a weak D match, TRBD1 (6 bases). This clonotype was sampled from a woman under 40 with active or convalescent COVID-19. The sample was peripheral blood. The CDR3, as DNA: TGTGCCAGCAGCCCTCTTAAGGGGACATTCTCTGGGGCCAACGTCCTGACTTTC. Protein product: CASSPLKGTFSGANVLTF.